This TCR beta chain comes out of a study of regulatory T cells in long-lasting Graves disease. Time point in this sample: newly diagnosed GD, antithyroid drugs for less than 3 months. Generation of the TCR library employed RNA extracted from PBMCs. This clonotype has at least ten counts. Construction of the TCR beta libraries employed iRepertoire HTBI primers in conjunction with Arm-PCR of CDR3 regions. One entry per CDR3 protein, called by TCRdb with MiXCR from the multiplex PCR reads. The sample lists under 300,000 distinct CDR3 sequences; about 20% were seen once. With 0 bases removed from V and 0 bases from J, the gap between germline ends came to 5 bases. The CDR3 loop spans 14 amino acids. Germline V gene data show CDR1 as DFQATT and CDR2 as SNEGSKA (reference sequence). The same sample was also used in a study of T cells in Graves' hyperthyroidism and ophthalmopathy. That paper adds: Graves' hyperthyroidism without ophthalmopathy progression within 18 months was termed stable. Lactation, pregnancy, other autoimmune disease or uncontrolled infection led to exclusion of patients. HTBI primers were used for first-round RT-PCR of the TCR CDR3.

The sample was peripheral blood mononuclear cells (PBMCs), taken at new diagnosis, from a patient treated with antithyroid drugs. The rearrangement links TRBV20-1 to TRBJ1-4; unclear D gene. The source is a woman aged 30 to 39 with Graves disease. CDR3 in DNA: TGCAGTGCTAGAGATTGGGCAACTAATGAAAAACTGTTTTTT. It specifies CSARDWATNEKLFF.